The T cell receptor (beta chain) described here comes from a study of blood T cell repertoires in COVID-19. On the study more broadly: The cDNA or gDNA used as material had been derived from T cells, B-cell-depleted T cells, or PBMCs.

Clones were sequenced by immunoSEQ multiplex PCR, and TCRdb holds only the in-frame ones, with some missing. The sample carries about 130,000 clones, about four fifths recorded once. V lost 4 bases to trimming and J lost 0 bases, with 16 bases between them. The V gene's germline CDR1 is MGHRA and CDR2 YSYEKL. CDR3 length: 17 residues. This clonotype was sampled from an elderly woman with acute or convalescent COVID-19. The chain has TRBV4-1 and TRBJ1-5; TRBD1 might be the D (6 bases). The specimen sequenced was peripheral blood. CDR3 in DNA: TGCGCCAGCAGCCGGGATAGTCAGGACAGTAGCAATCAGCCCCAGCATTTT. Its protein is CASSRDSQDSSNQPQHF.